This T cell receptor beta chain was captured by sequencing in a study of blood T cells in healthy people across ages. V gave up 6 bases and J gave up 6 bases, with 14 bases separating them. CDR3 length equals 13 residues. Together with a sample-barcoded 5' primer, a J-beta primer mix was included in a second PCR lasting roughly 6 to 12 cycles. TCRdb fed the 5' RACE reads into MiXCR, producing one record per CDR3 protein. The table includes over 700,000 distinct CDR3 sequences, around a quarter detected once. This sample also belongs to another study, concerning T cells of mothers and their children.

The sequence was collected from a boy between 10 and 17 years old in good health. The specimen was blood. The chain is built from TRBV12-3 or TRBV12-4 and TRBJ1-2; D remains ambiguous. CDR3 region: CASSLLGSDGYTF. CDR3 sequence (DNA): TGTGCCAGCAGCCTCCTTGGGTCGGATGGCTACACCTTC.